These 21 T cell receptor beta chains came from one sample sequenced in a study of T cell responses to AZD1222 COVID-19 vaccine. The method was immunoSEQ multiplex PCR; TCRdb's version includes in-frame clones alone and lacks a portion of them. The top ten clones hold around 5% of a sample with approximately 130,000 clones, over 75% of them seen once. The material sequenced was peripheral blood, taken 28 days after the second AZD1222 dose. All receptors come from an adult who received the AZD1222 COVID-19 vaccine.

V gene TRBV19 combines with J gene TRBJ2-6, with D perhaps TRBD1 or TRBD2 (5 bases each). The CDR3 totals 16 residues. From germline, CDR1 is LNHDA and CDR2 SQIVND (reference sequence). Trimming left V 4 bases short and J 0 bases short, with 10 bases between. The CDR3 loop reads CASSTGLLSGANVLTF. CDR3 DNA: TGTGCCAGTAGTACGGGGCTACTCTCTGGGGCCAACGTCCTGACTTTC.

The gene calls are TRBV13 and TRBJ2-3; TRBD2 aligns across 7 bases. Germline CDR1 PRHDT, CDR2 FYEKMQ (reference sequence). The CDR3 spans 15 residues. The J segment lost 2 bases and the V segment lost 5 bases, leaving 7 bases of the junction unmatched. Here the CDR3 DNA reads TGTGCCAGCAGCCCCCCAAGCGGGGTCACAGATACGCAGTATTTT. It is translated as CASSPPSGVTDTQYF.

The chain is built from TRBV5-4 and TRBJ2-5, with 7 bases identical to TRBD2. CDR1 is SGHNT and CDR2 is YYREEE in the germline V gene (reference sequence). The junction had 9 bases not matched to a gene; V was cut back by 5 bases and J by 2 bases. The CDR3 spans 15 residues. CDR3 DNA: TGTGCCAGCAGTTCCCGGGCTAGCGGTCAAGAGACCCAGTACTTC. Its protein is CASSSRASGQETQYF.

V and J are TRBV28 and TRBJ2-5; a weak D match, TRBD1 (6 bases). There are 16 residues in the CDR3. The V gene lost 5 bases and the J gene lost 4 bases, with 20 bases spanning the gap. Germline values: CDR1 MDHEN, CDR2 SYDVKM. The CDR3 spells CASSRGLARGRETQYF. CDR3 DNA sequence: TGTGCCAGCAGTCGAGGCTTGGCAAGGGGGAGAGAGACCCAGTACTTC.

This rearrangement joins TRBV7-2 to TRBJ2-1; D call uncertain. The CDR3 is 11 amino acids. Germline V gene lookup returns CDR1 SGHTA and CDR2 FQGNSA. The V gene lost 1 base and the J gene lost 8 bases, with 3 bases spanning the gap. CDR3 in amino acids: CASSLGDEQFF. The CDR3 nucleotides are TGTGCCAGCAGCTTAGGGGATGAGCAGTTCTTC.

A remark on this clone: Different DNA sequences within this sample yield the same CDR3. The chain joins TRBV19 to TRBJ2-5; D call uncertain. V shed 0 bases and J shed 4 bases, with 0 bases lying between them. The CDR3 loop spans 11 amino acids. Per the germline V gene, CDR1 is LNHDA and CDR2 is SQIVND (reference sequence). CDR3 coding DNA: TGTGCCAGTAGTATAGAAGAGACCCAGTACTTC. This sequence encodes CASSIEETQYF.

This clone is a singleton in its sample. This rearrangement joins TRBV7-2 to TRBJ1-5, with D possibly TRBD1 on 5 matching bases. CDR1 is SGHTA, CDR2 FQGNSA, per germline. Trimming left V 9 bases short and J 10 bases short, with 16 bases between. The CDR3 totals 12 residues. The DNA of the CDR3 is TGTGCCAGTGGGGGACGAGAGGGACCCCAGCATTTT. Translation gives CASGGREGPQHF.

This chain joins TRBV5-6 and TRBJ2-7; D possibly uses TRBD1 or TRBD2 (5 bases each). Germline values: CDR1 SGHDT, CDR2 YYEEEE. V dropped 5 bases and J dropped 4 bases, with 22 bases sitting between them. This CDR3 spans 16 amino acids. CDR3 protein: CASSRRDPTRRYEQYF. Here the CDR3 DNA reads TGTGCCAGCAGTCGACGGGACCCGACGAGACGGTACGAGCAGTACTTC.

In nucleotides, the CDR3 is TGCAGCGTTGTGGGGGGGTACACTGAAGCTTTCTTT. Its protein is CSVVGGYTEAFF. V usage is TRBV29-1 and J usage is TRBJ1-1; possibly TRBD1 for D (5 bases). The CDR3 extends over 12 amino acids. In germline, CDR1 is SQVTM, CDR2 ANQGSEA. The V gene lost 4 bases and the J gene lost 3 bases, with 9 bases spanning the gap.

This chain links TRBV6-6 with TRBJ2-5, with D tentatively TRBD1 or TRBD2 (6 bases each). This CDR3 has 15 residues. Germline loops: CDR1 MNHNY, CDR2 SVGAGI (reference sequence). With 0 bases removed from V and 5 bases from J, the gap between germline ends came to 13 bases. The CDR3, as DNA: TGTGCCAGCAGTTACTCAGCAGGGGCGGGGGAGACCCAGTACTTC. This gives the protein CASSYSAGAGETQYF.

The rearrangement joins TRBV5-6 to TRBJ1-3, with a possible D match to TRBD1 (5 bases). CDR1 is SGHDT and CDR2 is YYEEEE in the germline V gene. This CDR3 region has 15 residues. The V end lost 4 bases, the J end lost 5 bases, and 16 bases lay between the germline ends. This CDR3 reads CASSPFGDGRNTIYF. CDR3 DNA: TGTGCCAGCAGCCCATTTGGGGACGGTAGAAACACCATATATTTT.

J is TRBJ2-5 and V is TRBV27, with no clear D. Between the trimmed V and J ends, which lost 2 bases and 3 bases, there was a span of 4 bases. Germline lookup yields CDR1 MNHEY and CDR2 SMNVEV (reference sequence). The CDR3 covers 12 residues. CDR3: CASSLMKETQYF. The DNA for the CDR3 is TGTGCCAGCAGTTTAATGAAAGAGACCCAGTACTTC.

J is TRBJ2-3 and V is TRBV4-1; TRBD2 agrees at 9 bases. The CDR3 has 16 amino acids. With 2 bases clipped from V and 5 bases from J, the junction kept 8 bases outside the gene matches. Germline assignment: CDR1 MGHRA and CDR2 YSYEKL. CDR3 sequence: CASSQRSGGLVDTQYF. The CDR3 bases are TGCGCCAGCAGCCAACGTAGCGGGGGTCTTGTAGATACGCAGTATTTT.

The chain has TRBV13 and TRBJ2-7; D is unclear. CDR1 is PRHDT and CDR2 is FYEKMQ in the germline V gene (reference sequence). The CDR3 is 14 amino acids. V lost 2 bases, J lost 7 bases, and 15 bases lay in between. The CDR3 region has the DNA TGTGCCAGCAGCTTACTCGGACCCGGTGGAGAGCAGTACTTC. Amino acid sequence: CASSLLGPGGEQYF.

The rearrangement uses TRBV5-4 and TRBJ2-5; D might be TRBD1 (5 bases). CDR3 length: 15 residues. Germline V gene data show CDR1 as SGHNT and CDR2 as YYREEE (reference sequence). V was pared by 9 bases and J by 1 base, with 19 bases between. DNA for the CDR3: TGTGCCACTTCGCATGCGACAGCCGCCCAAGAGACCCAGTACTTC. It encodes CATSHATAAQETQYF.

The chain combines TRBV2 with TRBJ2-7; either TRBD1 or TRBD2 may supply D (5 bases each). This CDR3 spans 17 amino acids. V lost 7 bases and J lost 0, with 22 bases in between. Germline values: CDR1 SNHLY, CDR2 FYNNEI. The CDR3 DNA is TGTGCCAGCATTGTGGGGCGGGCCGGAGATAGCTCCTACGAGCAGTACTTC. This codes for CASIVGRAGDSSYEQYF. The full variable domain, in which reference TRBV2 and TRBJ2-7 provide the parts outside the CDR3, is EPEVTQTPSHQVTQMGQEVILRCVPISNHLYFYWYRQILGQKVEFLVSFYNNEISEKSEIFDDQFSVERPDGSNFTLKIRSTKLEDSAMYFCASIVGRAGDSSYEQYFGPGTRLTVT.

The J gene is TRBJ2-2, the V gene TRBV5-6; TRBD1 matches at 10 bases. The V segment lost 4 bases and the J segment 7 bases; nucleotides outside the gene matches: 7. The germline V gene has CDR1 SGHDT and CDR2 YYEEEE. The CDR3 runs 15 residues. CDR3 in amino acids: CASSGDRGRSGELFF. In DNA, the CDR3 is TGTGCCAGCAGCGGAGACAGGGGGCGCAGCGGGGAGCTGTTTTTT.

Only one count was recorded for this clone. This chain links TRBV24-1 with TRBJ2-1; tentatively, D is TRBD1 (5 bases). Trimming pared 0 bases from V and 10 bases from J, leaving 12 bases between. This CDR3 comprises 14 residues. Germline loops: CDR1 KGHDR, CDR2 SFDVKD. In DNA, the CDR3 is TGTGCCACCAGTGATTTGCATAGGGCAGGGGAGCAGTTCTTC. It codes for CATSDLHRAGEQFF.

The gene calls are TRBV24-1 and TRBJ2-1; D remains ambiguous. V was shortened by 0 bases and J by 4 bases, with 12 bases between the two germline ends. Germline V lookup: CDR1 KGHDR, CDR2 SFDVKD. The CDR3 totals 16 residues. This CDR3 is CATSDLTHSGYNEQFF. The CDR3 nucleotides read TGTGCCACCAGTGATTTGACTCATTCAGGTTACAATGAGCAGTTCTTC.

V is TRBV28 and J is TRBJ2-2; a possible D gene is TRBD2 (6 bases). Per the germline V gene, CDR1 is MDHEN and CDR2 is SYDVKM. The CDR3 totals 14 residues. V shed 5 bases and J shed 14 bases, with 21 bases lying between them. CDR3 bases: TGTGCCAGCAGTCCCCAAGTGGAGGGGTCAGCACTGTTTTTT. Amino acid sequence: CASSPQVEGSALFF. The full variable domain, completed using reference TRBV28 and TRBJ2-2, is DVKVTQSSRYLVKRTGEKVFLECVQDMDHENMFWYRQDPGLGLRLIYFSYDVKMKEKGDIPEGYSVSREKKERFSLILESASTNQTSMYLCASSPQVEGSALFFGEGSRLTVL.

This rearrangement joins TRBV11-3 to TRBJ1-6; perhaps TRBD1 as D (6 bases). In germline, CDR1 is SGHNT, CDR2 YENEEA. V lost 6 bases, J lost 7 bases, and 19 bases lay in between. The CDR3 is made up of 16 amino acids. For the CDR3, the DNA is TGTGCCAGCAGTGGCGGTCGGGGGCCGCCAAATTCACCCCTCCACTTT. Protein sequence: CASSGGRGPPNSPLHF.